The entry below gives a single TCR beta chain sequence along with its context. The antigen is not known. The sample is drawn from a study of cytomegalovirus exposure and HLA in healthy donors. Study-wide context: The same platform was used for the roughly 120 validation repertoires as for the roughly 670 first-cohort repertoires, as reported in a later analysis.

This CDR3 has 13 amino acids. V lost 6 bases, J lost 4 bases, and 2 bases stayed unmatched. The germline CDR1 and CDR2 sequences are SNHLY and FYNNEI. Study conclusions and caveats: Among TCR beta chains, those listed as cytomegalovirus-associated numbered over 150.

The donors were part of the roughly 120-subject validation cohort, which stood apart from the roughly 640-subject first cohort. The table came from immunoSEQ multiplex PCR; TCRdb's copy has only in-frame clones and leaves some out. Counted here are 150,000 to 200,000 clones, roughly 84% occurring once; the ten biggest clones make up around 2.8%. Sequenced material: PBMCs. The TCR sequence derives from a young woman in good health and CMV-seropositive. This chain uses TRBV2 with TRBJ2-1; 8 bases are shared with TRBD1. This CDR3 reads CASRDRAYNEQFF. DNA of the CDR3: TGTGCCAGCAGGGACAGGGCGTACAATGAGCAGTTCTTC.